Listed here are 16 T cell receptor beta chains from one sample, sequenced in a study of shared T cell receptors in the human thymus. Clones were sequenced by immunoSEQ multiplex PCR, and TCRdb holds only the in-frame ones, with some missing. This sample has more than 550,000 clones; 80% to 90% occur once, and the top ten carry 0.0095% to 0.011%. The same specimen was also included in a second study, on human thymus T cells.

The sample was thymocytes. These receptors were obtained from a girl under three years old with a congenital heart defect.

The CDR3 region is CANKGVNEQFF. The CDR3 nucleotides are TGTGCCAATAAGGGGGTGAATGAGCAGTTCTTC. The chain has TRBV19 and TRBJ2-1; the D gene is possibly TRBD1 (6 bases). Germline-derived CDR1 and CDR2 are LNHDA and SQIVND (reference sequence). The CDR3 is 11 residues long. V was clipped by 10 bases and J by 7 bases, with 11 bases between them. Full variable domain (rest looked up from reference TRBV19 and TRBJ2-1): DGGITQSPKYLFRKEGQNVTLSCEQNLNHDAMYWYRQDPGQGLRLIYYSQIVNDFQKGDIAEGYSVSREKKESFPLTVTSAQKNPTAFYLCANKGVNEQFFGPGTRLTVL.

This rearrangement joins TRBV19 to TRBJ2-1; 13 positions match TRBD2. Trimming took 0 bases from V and 7 from J; bases not matched to a gene: 15. The germline gives CDR1 LNHDA, CDR2 SQIVND (reference sequence). CDR3 size: 20 residues. The CDR3 nucleotides are TGTGCCAGTAGTATAGATAGGACTAGCGGGGGCCCCGCTCCATTTAATGAGCAGTTCTTC. It specifies CASSIDRTSGGPAPFNEQFF. The whole variable domain, filled in from reference TRBV19 and TRBJ2-1, reads DGGITQSPKYLFRKEGQNVTLSCEQNLNHDAMYWYRQDPGQGLRLIYYSQIVNDFQKGDIAEGYSVSREKKESFPLTVTSAQKNPTAFYLCASSIDRTSGGPAPFNEQFFGPGTRLTVL.

CDR3 loop: CASSIWGQGRETQYF. CDR3 DNA: TGTGCCAGTAGTATTTGGGGACAGGGAAGGGAGACCCAGTACTTC. The V call is TRBV19, the J call TRBJ2-5; 9 nucleotides match TRBD1. V lost 3 bases to trimming and J lost 5 bases; unmatched junction nucleotides: 7. The CDR3 spans 15 residues. The germline V gene encodes CDR1 LNHDA and CDR2 SQIVND (reference sequence).

V gene TRBV11-2 combines with J gene TRBJ1-4; the D gene is possibly TRBD1 (5 bases). Trimming left V 1 base short and J 0 bases short, with 15 bases between. CDR1 and CDR2 from the germline V gene are SGHAT and FQNNGV. The CDR3 extends over 18 amino acids. The CDR3 is CASSLVAPPGSTNEKLFF. CDR3 bases: TGTGCCAGCAGCTTAGTGGCACCTCCAGGGTCAACTAATGAAAAACTGTTTTTT.

The rearrangement uses TRBV13 and TRBJ2-2; 8 nucleotides line up with TRBD1. Germline CDR1 and CDR2: PRHDT and FYEKMQ (reference sequence). The CDR3 contains 16 residues. V gave up 1 base and J gave up 1 base; unmatched junction bases: 2. The CDR3 DNA sequence: TGTGCCAGCAGCTTAGAAGGGACAGGGAACACCGGGGAGCTGTTTTTT. It yields the protein CASSLEGTGNTGELFF.

The J gene is TRBJ2-2, the V gene TRBV7-9; D is possibly TRBD1 (6 bases). Per the germline V gene, CDR1 is SEHNR and CDR2 is FQNEAQ (reference sequence). The germline V and J ends were trimmed by 4 bases and 2 bases, with 14 bases remaining between them. CDR3 length equals 16 residues. This CDR3 reads CASSSLDRKNTGELFF. CDR3 DNA: TGTGCCAGCAGCTCTCTGGACAGAAAAAACACCGGGGAGCTGTTTTTT.

The chain uses TRBV6-7 and TRBJ2-5; maybe TRBD1 (6 bases). TRBV6-7 is noted as an ORF with a role that remains uncertain. This CDR3 comprises 16 residues. V was pared by 4 bases and J by 5 bases, with 20 bases between. This CDR3 reads CASSFHHRVGEETQYF. In DNA, the CDR3 is TGTGCCAGCAGTTTCCATCACAGGGTAGGGGAGGAGACCCAGTACTTC.

This clone was observed a single time. The chain uses TRBV5-1 and TRBJ1-2; TRBD1 is a possible D gene (5 bases). V lost 1 base and J 2 bases, leaving 18 bases between the germline ends. The CDR3 totals 17 residues. Germline loops: CDR1 SGHRS, CDR2 YFSETQ. The CDR3 DNA reads as TGCGCCAGCAGCTTGACCCAGGGCACACCCGGCAACTATGGCTACACCTTC. Translating gives CASSLTQGTPGNYGYTF.

The CDR3 is CSVAYFTNTEAFF. The CDR3 DNA sequence: TGCAGCGTTGCCTATTTTACCAACACTGAAGCTTTCTTT. V usage is TRBV29-1 and J usage is TRBJ1-1; D gene uncertain. V was trimmed by 4 bases and J by 2 bases, leaving 11 bases between them. The CDR3 spans 13 residues. Germline CDR1 reads SQVTM; CDR2 reads ANQGSEA.

The chain links TRBV25-1 to TRBJ1-1; 7 bases map to TRBD1. V was pared by 7 bases and J by 6 bases, with 14 bases of the junction left unmatched. Germline values: CDR1 MGHDK, CDR2 SYGVNS. The length of the CDR3 is 15 residues. The CDR3 coding sequence is TGTGCCAGCACCGAACGGATGACAGGGCTCGCTGAAGCTTTCTTT. Protein sequence: CASTERMTGLAEAFF.

The rearrangement links TRBV4-1 to TRBJ1-3, with TRBD1 matching over 7 bases. The CDR3 totals 21 residues. From germline, CDR1 is MGHRA and CDR2 YSYEKL. Trimming took 0 bases from V and 0 from J; bases not matched to a gene: 17. This CDR3 is CASSQDTPGQLFMSSGNTIYF. The CDR3 region has the DNA TGCGCCAGCAGCCAAGATACTCCGGGACAGCTCTTCATGAGCTCTGGAAACACCATATATTTT.

A single count supports this clone. This rearrangement joins TRBV27 to TRBJ2-5; tentatively, D is TRBD2 (7 bases). Deletions cut 4 bases from V and 1 base from J, with 19 bases between. Germline V gene data show CDR1 as MNHEY and CDR2 as SMNVEV (reference sequence). The CDR3 contains 17 residues. This chain's CDR3 is CASSSHSSGGLQETQYF. CDR3 bases: TGTGCCAGCAGTTCCCACTCCTCGGGGGGCCTCCAAGAGACCCAGTACTTC.

This rearrangement joins TRBV7-2 to TRBJ2-6; 7 nucleotides line up with TRBD1. After removal of 1 base from V and 2 bases from J, the junction contained 2 bases not matched to a gene. CDR3 size: 16 residues. Per germline, CDR1 SGHTA and CDR2 FQGNSA. CDR3 sequence reads: CASSLEGATGANVLTF. In DNA, the CDR3 is TGTGCCAGCAGCTTAGAGGGGGCGACTGGGGCCAACGTCCTGACTTTC.

V and J are TRBV5-1 and TRBJ1-2; TRBD1 might be the D (6 bases). The CDR3 is 20 amino acids. Germline-derived CDR1 and CDR2 are SGHRS and YFSETQ. V was pared by 1 base and J by 8 bases, with 33 bases between. This CDR3 reads CASSLCSRNRASGPIWGYTF. CDR3 coding DNA: TGCGCCAGCAGCTTGTGCTCTCGAAACAGGGCATCGGGACCTATTTGGGGCTACACCTTC.

The DNA of the CDR3 is TGTGCCAGCAGTGAAGGAGGACAGGGCAACGGGGAGCTGTTTTTT. This sequence encodes CASSEGGQGNGELFF. This chain joins TRBV25-1 and TRBJ2-2, with 8 bases that match TRBD1. The V gene's germline CDR1 is MGHDK and CDR2 SYGVNS. Losses at the gene ends were 2 bases for V and 7 bases for J; bases not matched to a gene: 6. The CDR3 has 15 residues.

The V call is TRBV7-9, the J call TRBJ1-5; 10 bases match TRBD1. The length of the CDR3 is 18 residues. CDR1 is SEHNR and CDR2 is FQNEAQ in the germline V gene (reference sequence). V shed 4 bases, J shed 0 bases, and the junction held 9 bases outside the gene matches. DNA for the CDR3: TGTGCCAGCAGCTCGGACAGGGGGAAGGGTTATAGCAATCAGCCCCAGCATTTT. Its protein is CASSSDRGKGYSNQPQHF.